The 31 T cell receptor beta chains presented below share a single source sample, sequenced in a study of T cells in Graves' hyperthyroidism and ophthalmopathy. Amplification yielded TCR beta CDR3 regions, with RNA transcripts as the source. An initial round of RT-PCR targeting the TCR CDR3 relied on the HTBI primer set. TCRdb used MiXCR to reprocess the multiplex PCR reads, holding one entry per CDR3 protein. Here the sample spans about 560,000 distinct CDR3 sequences, approximately 14% being singletons. The sequenced sample was blood. The receptors shown here come from a woman in her twenties or thirties with Graves' hyperthyroidism.

CDR3 sequence (DNA): TGCGCCAGCAGCCAAGATCTTTCAGGGTCCTTAGAGACCCAGTACTTC. The encoded protein is CASSQDLSGSLETQYF. The rearrangement uses TRBV4-3 and TRBJ2-5, with a possible D match to TRBD1 (5 bases). Germline CDR1 LGHNA, CDR2 YSLEER. This CDR3 is built from 16 residues. With 0 bases removed from V and 4 bases from J, the gap between germline ends came to 15 bases.

This clonotype was recorded at least ten times. The gene calls are TRBV11-2 and TRBJ1-2; tentative D call: TRBD1 (6 bases). Trimming cost V 6 bases and J 7 bases, with 21 bases left between them. CDR3 size: 15 residues. The germline V gene encodes CDR1 SGHAT and CDR2 FQNNGV. CDR3 amino acids: CASRHIHRGGGGYTF. The CDR3 coding sequence is TGTGCCAGCAGACACATCCACCGGGGAGGGGGTGGCTACACCTTC.

This clonotype was detected a few times. The chain combines TRBV18 with TRBJ2-2; maybe TRBD2 (6 bases). V lost 5 bases and J lost 0, with 13 bases in between. Per germline, CDR1 KGHSH and CDR2 LQKENI. CDR3 length: 16 residues. CDR3 sequence: CASSVLAAANTGELFF. The CDR3 coding sequence is TGTGCCAGCTCAGTTTTAGCGGCCGCGAACACCGGGGAGCTGTTTTTT.

This clonotype was observed at least ten times. This chain connects TRBV27 to TRBJ2-7, with D possibly TRBD1 on 6 matching bases. Between the trimmed V and J ends, which lost 5 bases and 7 bases, there was a span of 12 bases. CDR3 length equals 12 residues. Germline V gives CDR1 MNHEY, CDR2 SMNVEV (reference sequence). The DNA for the CDR3 is TGTGCCAGCAGTCTGGACAGAGGTGAGCAGTACTTC. It is translated as CASSLDRGEQYF.

This chain uses TRBV10-2 with TRBJ2-1; TRBD2 aligns across 9 bases. From germline, CDR1 is WSHSY and CDR2 SAAADI. The V and J ends lost 6 bases and 6 bases, in that order; junction bases with no gene match: 9. This CDR3 contains 15 residues. The CDR3 DNA is TGCGCCAGCAGGGATGCGGGACTAGCAGTCAATGAGCAGTTCTTC. It yields the protein CASRDAGLAVNEQFF.

This clonotype was counted at least ten times. This chain connects TRBV15 to TRBJ2-5; 8 bases map to TRBD2. V trimming: 6 bases; J trimming: 4 bases; junction bases outside the gene matches: 16. The CDR3 consists of 17 residues. Germline V CDR1 and CDR2: LNHNV, YYDKDF (reference sequence). CDR3 sequence (DNA): TGTGCCACCAGGAGGGGAACTAGCGGAGAGGGTGTAGAGACCCAGTACTTC. It yields the protein CATRRGTSGEGVETQYF.

This clonotype was counted ten times or more. CDR3 nucleotide sequence: TGTGCCAGCAGCTTAGGGGCGGGACAGGGTGTAGATACGCAGTATTTT. Translated, it gives CASSLGAGQGVDTQYF. The genes are TRBV7-2 and TRBJ2-3, with 9 bases aligning to TRBD1. Germline-derived CDR1 and CDR2 are SGHTA and FQGNSA. V was pared by 1 base and J by 5 bases, with 7 bases of the junction left unmatched. This CDR3 spans 16 amino acids.

About this clonotype: At one boundary the junction diverges from the germline segment, which might be a read error. DNA for the CDR3: TGTGCCTGCAGCCATGATGGGGGGTCAGCTTTCTTT. Protein sequence: CACSHDGGSAFF. The chain employs TRBV27 and TRBJ1-1; weak D call: TRBD1 (5 bases). The germline V gene encodes CDR1 MNHEY and CDR2 SMNVEV (reference sequence). CDR3 size: 12 residues.

This clonotype was counted at least ten times. This chain connects TRBV28 to TRBJ2-3; no clear D gene. V gave up 3 bases and J gave up 4 bases, with 8 bases separating them. From germline, CDR1 is MDHEN and CDR2 SYDVKM. The CDR3 covers 13 residues. The CDR3: CASSFSRSDTQYF. The CDR3 DNA reads TGTGCCAGCAGTTTCTCCAGGTCAGATACGCAGTATTTT.

This clonotype turned up a few times. The chain is built from TRBV6-1 and TRBJ1-5; D gene uncertain. Germline V gene data show CDR1 as MNHNS and CDR2 as SASEGT. The CDR3 contains 13 residues. Between the trimmed V and J ends, which lost 6 bases and 8 bases, there was a span of 14 bases. This chain's CDR3 is CASSPAAGEPQHF. The CDR3 DNA is TGTGCCAGCAGCCCCGCCGCGGGAGAGCCCCAGCATTTT.

This chain joins TRBV28 and TRBJ2-7, with 14 bases identical to TRBD2. This CDR3 contains 17 residues. From germline, CDR1 is MDHEN and CDR2 SYDVKM. V shed 5 bases and J 5 bases; nucleotides not matched to a gene: 11. CDR3 DNA sequence: TGTGCCAGCAGTAGAACCGGGACTAGCGGGAGTGGGCACGAGCAGTACTTC. It encodes CASSRTGTSGSGHEQYF.

This clonotype was found many times. The chain uses TRBV2 and TRBJ1-5; D remains ambiguous. CDR1 SNHLY and CDR2 FYNNEI come from the germline V gene. There are 13 residues in the CDR3. Trimming cost V 8 bases and J 7 bases, with 15 bases left between them. Here the CDR3 DNA reads TGTGCCAGCGTACAGCAACTTAGGCAGCCCCAGCATTTT. Protein: CASVQQLRQPQHF.

The sample holds many counts of this clonotype. The chain joins TRBV20-1 to TRBJ1-2; D gene uncertain. Trimming removed 2 bases at V and 4 bases at J, with 5 bases between. CDR3 length equals 11 residues. In germline, CDR1 is DFQATT, CDR2 SNEGSKA (reference sequence). The CDR3 DNA reads TGCAGTGCTAGACAGACCTATGGCTACACCTTC. Encoded protein: CSARQTYGYTF.

This clonotype has at least ten counts. The chain has TRBV28 and TRBJ1-5, with TRBD1 matching over 7 bases. The germline V gene encodes CDR1 MDHEN and CDR2 SYDVKM. J was trimmed by 4 bases and V by 6 bases; bases with no gene match: 6. The CDR3 spans 14 residues. DNA for the CDR3: TGTGCCAGCAGGCCTGGGACAGTTAATCAGCCCCAGCATTTT. Translation: CASRPGTVNQPQHF. Looking up the rest from reference TRBV28 and TRBJ1-5 gives the full variable domain: DVKVTQSSRYLVKRTGEKVFLECVQDMDHENMFWYRQDPGLGLRLIYFSYDVKMKEKGDIPEGYSVSREKKERFSLILESASTNQTSMYLCASRPGTVNQPQHFGDGTRLSIL.

This clonotype appeared many times. This rearrangement joins TRBV7-9 to TRBJ1-4; 7 nucleotides line up with TRBD1. CDR1 is SEHNR, CDR2 FQNEAQ, per germline (reference sequence). The CDR3 sequence is 14 residues long. Losses at the gene ends were 0 bases for V and 8 bases for J; bases not matched to a gene: 3. CDR3 region: CASSLAGQNEKLFF. The CDR3 coding sequence is TGTGCCAGCAGCTTAGCGGGACAGAACGAAAAACTGTTTTTT.

The rearrangement joins TRBV19 to TRBJ2-5, with D perhaps matching TRBD2 (5 bases). The CDR3 contains 14 residues. V lost 5 bases and J 4 bases, leaving 14 bases between the germline ends. Germline CDR1 is LNHDA and CDR2 is SQIVND (reference sequence). The CDR3 reads CASSAGLGGETQYF. CDR3 coding DNA: TGTGCCAGTAGTGCCGGACTCGGAGGAGAGACCCAGTACTTC.

This clonotype has a count of ten or more. The chain links TRBV20-1 to TRBJ1-6; 7 nucleotides align to TRBD1. Trimming cost V 6 bases and J 8 bases; bases outside gene matches: 7. Germline values: CDR1 DFQATT, CDR2 SNEGSKA (reference sequence). This CDR3 region has 13 residues. The CDR3 here is CSARGDIDSPLHF. The CDR3 bases are TGCAGTGCCAGGGGGGATATCGATTCACCCCTCCACTTT.

The V gene is TRBV5-4, the J gene TRBJ1-1; no firm D call. V lost 3 bases, J lost 4 bases, and 19 bases lay in between. Germline V CDR1 and CDR2: SGHNT, YYREEE (reference sequence). This CDR3 region has 16 residues. Here the CDR3 DNA reads TGTGCCAGCAGCTCCGCCCGGATATTAATGCCCACTGAAGCTTTCTTT. It translates to CASSSARILMPTEAFF.

As to this clonotype: Since a much larger clone is just one base distant, this may be a read error. J is TRBJ1-5 and V is TRBV10-3; D is uncertain. Per germline, CDR1 ENHRY and CDR2 SYGVKD. The CDR3 has 14 residues. The CDR3 here is CAISVDMGNQPQRF. DNA of the CDR3: TGTGCCATCAGTGTAGACATGGGCAATCAGCCCCAGCGTTTT.

The chain employs TRBV4-2 and TRBJ1-4; 11 bases line up with TRBD1. This CDR3 is 17 amino acids long. The germline gives CDR1 LGHNA, CDR2 YNFKEQ. V lost 3 bases and J lost 8; bases outside the gene matches: 11. For the CDR3, the DNA is TGTGCCAGCAGCCACCTTGACCCGGGACAGGGGGGCGAAAAACTGTTTTTT. Translated, it gives CASSHLDPGQGGEKLFF.

This clonotype was recorded at least ten times. The chain links TRBV12-3 or TRBV12-4 to TRBJ2-3; 9 bases are shared with TRBD2. The CDR3 loop spans 16 amino acids. V shed 5 bases, J shed 9 bases, and the junction held 15 bases outside the gene matches. CDR3 residues: CASSLAMTSGPVTQYF. CDR3 nucleotide sequence: TGTGCCAGCAGTCTCGCCATGACTAGCGGCCCGGTGACGCAGTATTTT.

This clonotype was seen a handful of times. CDR3 loop: CASSHRGSYGYTF. CDR3 in DNA: TGTGCCAGCAGTCACAGGGGGAGCTATGGCTACACCTTC. The genes are TRBV27 and TRBJ1-2, with 8 bases aligning to TRBD1. Unmatched junction bases numbered 3, after V lost 5 bases and J lost 4 bases. Germline V gene data show CDR1 as MNHEY and CDR2 as SMNVEV (reference sequence). The CDR3 extends over 13 amino acids.

This clonotype was seen ten or more times. The CDR3 sequence is CASSSTGGGHYEQYF. As DNA, the CDR3 is TGTGCCAGCAGCTCCACAGGGGGCGGACACTACGAGCAGTACTTC. The V and J genes are TRBV7-9 and TRBJ2-7; 9 positions match TRBD1. This CDR3 is 15 amino acids long. With 4 bases clipped from V and 3 bases from J, the junction kept 7 bases outside the gene matches. Germline CDR1 SEHNR, CDR2 FQNEAQ (reference sequence).

V gene TRBV7-2 combines with J gene TRBJ1-3; D uncertain. The V gene's germline CDR1 is SGHTA and CDR2 FQGNSA. With 0 bases removed from V and 3 bases from J, the gap between germline ends came to 6 bases. The CDR3 runs 14 residues. The CDR3 nucleotides are TGTGCCAGCAGCTTAGCGGCCTTTGGAAACACCATATATTTT. Its protein product is CASSLAAFGNTIYF. The variable domain in full, with the rest retrieved from reference TRBV7-2 and TRBJ1-3, is GAGVSQSPSNKVTEKGKDVELRCDPISGHTALYWYRQSLGQGLEFLIYFQGNSAPDKSGLPSDRFSAERTGGSVSTLTIQRTQQEDSAVYLCASSLAAFGNTIYFGEGSWLTVV.

Only a few counts were recorded for this clonotype. The chain has TRBV20-1 and TRBJ1-2, with 7 bases identical to TRBD1. Germline V gene data show CDR1 as DFQATT and CDR2 as SNEGSKA (reference sequence). This CDR3 contains 11 residues. The V segment lost 8 bases and the J segment 8 bases; nucleotides outside the gene matches: 8. Here the CDR3 reads CSLYRGGGYTF. The CDR3 DNA reads as TGCAGTCTTTACAGGGGAGGCGGCTACACCTTC.

V usage is TRBV19 and J usage is TRBJ1-3; 9 bases line up with TRBD1. The V gene's germline CDR1 is LNHDA and CDR2 SQIVND (reference sequence). There are 18 residues in the CDR3. Trimming at V came to 4 bases and at J to 3 bases, leaving 13 bases not matched to a gene. The CDR3 coding sequence is TGTGCCAGTAGTACGCGACACACCGGGACAGGGTTTGGAAACACCATATATTTT. This codes for CASSTRHTGTGFGNTIYF.

The chain is built from TRBV19 and TRBJ1-5, with unresolved D. Germline values: CDR1 LNHDA, CDR2 SQIVND (reference sequence). The CDR3 is 13 residues long. V lost 5 bases and J 7 bases, leaving 12 bases between the germline ends. The CDR3 reads CASSEGRRQPQHF. CDR3 DNA sequence: TGTGCCAGTAGTGAAGGGAGGAGGCAGCCCCAGCATTTT.

Ten or more counts support this clonotype. V and J are TRBV18 and TRBJ1-5, with D possibly matching TRBD1 (6 bases). The CDR3 runs 15 residues. V dropped 3 bases and J dropped 6 bases, with 15 bases sitting between them. CDR1 and CDR2 from the germline V gene are KGHSH and LQKENI. CDR3 sequence (DNA): TGTGCCAGCTCACCGAGAGCGGGGGGCTTTCAGCCCCAGCATTTT. Amino acid sequence: CASSPRAGGFQPQHF.

This rearrangement joins TRBV4-3 to TRBJ2-3; no clear D. The germline V gene encodes CDR1 LGHNA and CDR2 YSLEER. The CDR3 loop spans 13 amino acids. V was cut by 1 base and J by 9 bases, with 11 bases left in between. The CDR3 sequence is CASSQAPRTTQYF. The CDR3 nucleotides are TGCGCCAGCAGCCAAGCCCCGCGAACGACGCAGTATTTT.

About this clonotype: A junction boundary mismatches the germline segment, possibly from a read error. V is TRBV27 and J is TRBJ2-2; 9 bases line up with TRBD1. In germline, CDR1 is MNHEY, CDR2 SMNVEV (reference sequence). This CDR3 has 18 amino acids. The CDR3 spells CASSFSQGARWNTGELSF. As DNA, the CDR3 is TGTGCCAGCAGTTTCTCACAGGGGGCTCGCTGGAACACCGGGGAGCTGTCTTTT.

With respect to this clonotype: A much larger clonotype is one base distant, so this may be a read error. The chain uses TRBV20-1 and TRBJ2-5, with 8 bases matching TRBD2. The V and J ends lost 8 bases and 2 bases, in that order; junction bases with no gene match: 13. Per germline, CDR1 DFQATT and CDR2 SNEGSKA (reference sequence). The CDR3 runs 15 residues. For the CDR3, the DNA is TGCAGTACTCCCTCGGAGCGGGAGTTACAAGAGACCCAGTACTTC. Translated: CSTPSERELQETQYF.